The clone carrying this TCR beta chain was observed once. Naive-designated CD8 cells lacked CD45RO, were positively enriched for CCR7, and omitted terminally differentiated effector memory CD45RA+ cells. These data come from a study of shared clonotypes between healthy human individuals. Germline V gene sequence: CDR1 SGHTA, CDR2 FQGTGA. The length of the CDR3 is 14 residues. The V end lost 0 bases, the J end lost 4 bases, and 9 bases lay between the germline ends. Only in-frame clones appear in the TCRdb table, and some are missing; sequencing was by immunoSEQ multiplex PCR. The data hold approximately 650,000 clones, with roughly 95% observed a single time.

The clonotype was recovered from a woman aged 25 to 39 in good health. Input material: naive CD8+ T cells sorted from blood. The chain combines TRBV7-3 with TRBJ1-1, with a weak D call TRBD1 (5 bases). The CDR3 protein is CASSLTGGGTEAFF. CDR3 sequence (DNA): TGTGCCAGCAGCTTAACTGGGGGAGGCACTGAAGCTTTCTTT.